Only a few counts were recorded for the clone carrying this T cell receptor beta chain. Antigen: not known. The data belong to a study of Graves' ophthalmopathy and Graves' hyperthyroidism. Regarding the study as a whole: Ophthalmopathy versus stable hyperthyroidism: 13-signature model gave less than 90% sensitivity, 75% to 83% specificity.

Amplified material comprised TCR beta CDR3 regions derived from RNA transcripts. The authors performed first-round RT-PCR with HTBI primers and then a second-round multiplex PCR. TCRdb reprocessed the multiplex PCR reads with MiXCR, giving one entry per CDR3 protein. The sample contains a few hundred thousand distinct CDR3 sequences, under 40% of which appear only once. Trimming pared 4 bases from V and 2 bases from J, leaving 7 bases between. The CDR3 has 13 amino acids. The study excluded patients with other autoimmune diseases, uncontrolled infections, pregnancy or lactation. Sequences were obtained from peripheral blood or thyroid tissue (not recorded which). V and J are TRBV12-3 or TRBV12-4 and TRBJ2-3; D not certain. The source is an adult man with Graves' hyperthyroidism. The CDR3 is CASSSRNTDTQYF. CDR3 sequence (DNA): TGTGCCAGCAGTTCCCGAAACACAGATACGCAGTATTTT.